This T cell receptor beta chain is drawn from a study of CD8 T cells in Susac syndrome. Study overall: When blood was drawn, the patients with Susac syndrome were therapy-naive, on corticosteroids, or on intravenous immunoglobulin alone. Regarding the study as a whole: The study's TCR sequencing and HLA analysis drew on a certain number of individuals. That number was acknowledged as relatively small.

Isolation of CD8+ and CD4+ T cells was performed negatively, whereas enrichment of TEMRA cells was done by FACS. Worth noting for this clonotype: As yet, its antigen is unknown.

RNA was extracted with the RNeasy kit, and a quantity of roughly 0.45 to 1 ug was reverse transcribed using random hexamers. TCRdb used MiXCR to reprocess the immunoSEQ multiplex PCR reads, holding one entry per CDR3 protein. Among roughly 250,000 distinct CDR3 sequences, around 96% were seen once, and the ten largest hold approximately 0.094%. The CDR3 spans 15 residues. Germline CDR1 SGDLS, CDR2 YYNGEE. Trimming removed 2 bases from V and 5 bases from J, with 16 bases in between. The sample was CD4+ T cells from PBMCs. The V and J genes are TRBV9 and TRBJ2-5; the D is unclear. The source is a human donor with Susac syndrome. The CDR3 DNA follows: TGTGCCAGCAGCGTCGCCCCCGGGTCCCAGGAGACCCAGTACTTC. Protein product: CASSVAPGSQETQYF.